Listed below are T cell receptor beta chains from one sample, sequenced in a study of identifying expanded T cells in peripheral blood. Profiled with immunoSEQ multiplex PCR; TCRdb holds only in-frame clones, not every one. The table includes about 78,000 clones, around nine tenths detected once. Sequencing used blood. These receptors came from a person aged 18-70 years in good health. Both conserved end residues are part of each CDR3. The order of the fields is J gene, clone size, D gene, V gene, CDR3 protein, CDR3 DNA. D genes are given only for firm matches. For some rows the clone size is stated as once, few or many, or as a class when expanded; others skip it.

TRBJ2-5,.,.,TRBV5-1,CASSLERQETQYF,TGCGCCAGCAGCTTGGAAAGGCAAGAGACCCAGTACTTC
TRBJ2-5,.,TRBD2,TRBV7-8,CASSFRDYKETQYF,TGTGCCAGCAGCTTCCGGGACTACAAAGAGACCCAGTACTTC
TRBJ1-1,.,TRBD1,TRBV30,CAWSFRGLAEAFF,TGTGCCTGGAGTTTCAGGGGGCTCGCTGAAGCTTTCTTT
TRBJ1-1,.,TRBD1,TRBV5-4,CASTAAGGYYTEAFF,TGTGCCAGCACCGCGGCAGGGGGCTACTACACTGAAGCTTTCTTT
TRBJ2-7,many,.,TRBV7-6,CASSPPGQVEQYF,TGTGCCAGCAGCCCGCCTGGGCAGGTCGAGCAGTACTTC
TRBJ2-3,.,TRBD1,TRBV2,CASTGQVVRTDTQYF,TGTGCCAGTACAGGACAGGTTGTTAGGACAGATACGCAGTATTTT
TRBJ1-6,.,.,TRBV6-1,CASSEEGDSPLHF,TGTGCCAGCAGTGAAGAGGGGGATTCACCCCTCCACTTT
TRBJ2-5,.,.,TRBV7-6,CASSPAREAKTQYF,TGTGCCAGCAGCCCCGCCAGGGAGGCCAAGACCCAGTACTTC
TRBJ2-7,.,.,TRBV28,CASSPTLGSGREQYF,TGTGCCAGCAGTCCCACTCTTGGATCCGGGAGAGAGCAGTACTTC
TRBJ2-7,.,TRBD1,TRBV7-9,CASSSTGTGDHEQYF,TGTGCCAGCAGCTCCACCGGGACAGGGGACCACGAGCAGTACTTC
TRBJ2-5,.,.,TRBV7-9,CASSPTPRPRETQYF,TGTGCCAGCAGCCCGACCCCGAGACCGCGGGAGACCCAGTACTTC
TRBJ2-7,.,.,TRBV6-5,CASRQTGRVYEQYF,TGTGCCAGCAGACAGACAGGGAGGGTCTACGAGCAGTACTTC
TRBJ1-1,.,.,TRBV28,CASNDRNTEAFF,TGTGCCAGCAACGACCGGAACACTGAAGCTTTCTTT
TRBJ2-4,.,TRBD1,TRBV7-9,CASSLDFGQGDF,TGTGCCAGCAGCTTAGATTTCGGACAGGGGGACTTC
TRBJ1-5,.,.,TRBV7-8,CASSLAQAFKTQPQHF,TGTGCCAGCAGCTTAGCGCAGGCCTTTAAAACGCAGCCCCAGCATTTT
TRBJ2-5,.,.,TRBV13,CASSSQGLGETQYF,TGTGCCAGCAGCTCACAGGGTTTGGGCGAGACCCAGTACTTC
TRBJ2-7,.,TRBD2,TRBV7-2,CASSQSRERGLYEQYF,TGTGCCAGCAGCCAATCTCGCGAGCGGGGGTTGTACGAGCAGTACTTC
TRBJ2-1,.,.,TRBV2,CASRPSSYNEQFF,TGTGCCAGCAGGCCCAGCTCCTACAATGAGCAGTTCTTC
TRBJ2-2,.,.,TRBV5-4,CASSPKGTGSGELFF,TGTGCCAGCAGCCCTAAGGGCACAGGCAGCGGGGAGCTGTTTTTT
TRBJ1-1,.,.,TRBV10-3,CAISEVRGDTEAFF,TGTGCCATCAGTGAGGTAAGAGGGGACACTGAAGCTTTCTTT
TRBJ1-2,.,.,TRBV29-1,CSVIGRDYGYTF,TGCAGCGTTATAGGACGGGACTATGGCTACACCTTC
TRBJ2-1,.,TRBD2,TRBV4-2,CASSQNPSGGAYNEQFF,TGTGCCAGCAGTCAAAATCCTAGCGGGGGGGCCTACAATGAGCAGTTCTTC
TRBJ1-1,.,.,TRBV11-3,CASSHGGGTEAFF,TGTGCCAGCAGTCATGGGGGGGGCACTGAAGCTTTCTTT
TRBJ2-6,.,TRBD2,TRBV4-2,CASSQEASGGANVLTF,TGTGCCAGCAGCCAAGAGGCTAGCGGGGGGGCCAACGTCCTGACTTTC
TRBJ1-2,.,.,TRBV5-4,CASSQDYTNYGYTF,TGCGCCAGCAGCCAAGATTACACTAACTATGGCTACACCTTC
TRBJ2-1,.,.,TRBV7-2,CASSVTWNEQFF,TGTGCCAGCAGCGTGACTTGGAATGAGCAGTTCTTC
TRBJ2-5,.,TRBD1,TRBV2,CASSGDRGLIGETQYF,TGTGCCAGCAGTGGAGACAGGGGGCTAATAGGAGAGACCCAGTACTTC